This T cell receptor beta chain originates from a study of T cells in Graves' hyperthyroidism and ophthalmopathy. On the study more broadly: Peripheral blood draws took place at initial diagnosis, ahead of any treatment.

This clonotype turned up a few times. What it binds is unknown. General study findings and limits: In simple terms, a model built on 13 V-J features told ophthalmopathy apart from stable hyperthyroidism. Peripheral blood also featured most of the thyroid clonotypes expanded above 0.001.

Template material for amplifying TCR beta CDR3 regions consisted of RNA transcripts. TCR CDR3 regions were first amplified by RT-PCR with HTBI primers. MiXCR was run by TCRdb on the multiplex PCR reads, yielding one entry per CDR3 protein. The sample lists about 320,000 distinct CDR3 sequences, 16% occurring once. Germline assignment: CDR1 SGHDN and CDR2 FVKESK. Trimming removed 2 bases from V and 2 bases from J, with 6 bases in between. The CDR3 extends over 13 amino acids. Clinicians diagnosed patients from clinical symptoms, serum thyroxine and TRAb, thyroid ultrasound and orbital computed tomography.

The sequence was obtained from a man aged 25 to 40 with Graves' hyperthyroidism. This rearrangement joins TRBV14 to TRBJ2-5, with D uncertain. Sequencing was carried out using blood. CDR3 DNA sequence: TGTGCCAGCAGCCAACGTAGACAAGAGACCCAGTACTTC. This translates into CASSQRRQETQYF.